This TCR beta chain originates from a study of T cell clones after liver transplantation. J was trimmed by 1 base and V by 9 bases; bases with no gene match: 24. This CDR3 comprises 20 residues. Germline assignment: CDR1 LNHDA and CDR2 SQIVND (reference sequence). Data came from immunoSEQ multiplex PCR; TCRdb stores just in-frame clones and leaves some out. This repertoire shows about 74,000 clones, 80% found once; its top ten account for 0.45% to 0.65%. This sequence joins TRBV19 and TRBJ1-5; TRBD1 matches at 7 bases. Sequences were derived from CD4+ T cells from blood, sampled before liver transplant. This TCR came from a human donor who received a liver transplant. The CDR3 is CASRGDGRKGPLGSNQPQHF. In DNA form, the CDR3 reads TGTGCCAGCAGGGGGGACGGTAGAAAGGGCCCTCTCGGGAGCAATCAGCCCCAGCATTTT.